These 25 T cell receptor beta chains originate from one sample sequenced in a study of T cell responses to AZD1222 COVID-19 vaccine. Data came from immunoSEQ multiplex PCR; TCRdb stores just in-frame clones and leaves some out. The table lists roughly 97,000 clones, approximately 93% of them singletons. The sequencing used peripheral blood, collected on day 0 of AZD1222 vaccination. Receptors were obtained from an adult in good health.

This chain links TRBV4-2 with TRBJ2-5, with no clear D. The germline gives CDR1 LGHNA, CDR2 YNFKEQ. The CDR3 spans 12 residues. Trimming shortened V by 3 bases and J by 5 bases, and 7 bases separated the two germline ends. The CDR3 loop reads CASSHGWETQYF. In nucleotides, the CDR3 is TGTGCCAGCAGCCACGGGTGGGAGACCCAGTACTTC.

The gene calls are TRBV5-1 and TRBJ1-2; 7 bases fit TRBD1. The CDR3 runs 16 residues. Looked up from germline, CDR1 is SGHRS and CDR2 is YFSETQ. Germline trimming cut 2 bases from V and 0 bases from J; bases unmatched to any gene: 7. CDR3 in amino acids: CASSFKQGKTNYGYTF. The CDR3 nucleotides read TGCGCCAGCAGCTTCAAACAGGGGAAGACTAACTATGGCTACACCTTC.

V usage is TRBV20-1 and J usage is TRBJ2-1; D gene ambiguous. V dropped 3 bases and J dropped 0 bases, with 12 bases sitting between them. Germline CDR1 DFQATT, CDR2 SNEGSKA (reference sequence). There are 15 residues in the CDR3. Here the CDR3 reads CSASWAGGSYNEQFF. CDR3 sequence (DNA): TGCAGTGCTAGTTGGGCCGGCGGCTCCTACAATGAGCAGTTCTTC.

The chain has TRBV4-1 and TRBJ2-5; TRBD2 matches 11 bases. Germline trimming cut 2 bases from V and 6 bases from J; bases unmatched to any gene: 8. The CDR3 extends over 16 amino acids. Germline V gene data show CDR1 as MGHRA and CDR2 as YSYEKL. In DNA, the CDR3 is TGCGCCAGCAGCCAACCACTAGCGGGAGTCGGGAAGACCCAGTACTTC. This encodes CASSQPLAGVGKTQYF.

The chain links TRBV2 to TRBJ2-7, with D perhaps matching TRBD1 or TRBD2 (5 bases each). The CDR3 has 13 residues. Germline assignment: CDR1 SNHLY and CDR2 FYNNEI. The germline V and J ends were trimmed by 8 bases and 3 bases, with 14 bases remaining between them. The CDR3 region is CASGRDVFYEQYF. The CDR3 DNA reads as TGTGCCAGCGGCCGGGACGTGTTCTACGAGCAGTACTTC. Filled out from reference TRBV2 and TRBJ2-7, the complete variable domain reads EPEVTQTPSHQVTQMGQEVILRCVPISNHLYFYWYRQILGQKVEFLVSFYNNEISEKSEIFDDQFSVERPDGSNFTLKIRSTKLEDSAMYFCASGRDVFYEQYFGPGTRLTVT.

The chain joins TRBV6-1 to TRBJ2-2; the D gene could be TRBD1 or TRBD2 (6 bases each). V lost 3 bases to trimming and J lost 6 bases, with 14 bases between them. CDR1 and CDR2 from the germline V gene are MNHNS and SASEGT. The CDR3 sequence is 15 residues long. This CDR3 is CASSDPWRGAGELFF. DNA for the CDR3: TGTGCCAGCAGTGACCCGTGGAGGGGGGCCGGGGAGCTGTTTTTT.

The genes are TRBV4-1 and TRBJ2-7; the D gene is possibly TRBD1 (5 bases). The germline V gene encodes CDR1 MGHRA and CDR2 YSYEKL. The CDR3 has 16 amino acids. Trimming removed 2 bases at V and 5 bases at J, with 19 bases between. CDR3 region: CASSQPGRAKSDEQYF. DNA of the CDR3: TGCGCCAGCAGCCAACCTGGCAGGGCGAAGTCGGACGAGCAGTACTTC.

This clone was seen once. The gene calls are TRBV7-9 and TRBJ2-3; D remains unclear. The germline V gene encodes CDR1 SEHNR and CDR2 FQNEAQ (reference sequence). V was shortened by 5 bases and J by 3 bases, with 6 bases between the two germline ends. The CDR3 has 12 residues. Here the CDR3 DNA reads TGTGCCAGCAGCCAAGGGACAGATACGCAGTATTTT. It translates to CASSQGTDTQYF.

This chain links TRBV7-2 with TRBJ2-1; 8 bases map to TRBD2. This CDR3 contains 16 residues. The V gene end was trimmed by 6 bases and the J gene end by 1 base; junction bases not matched to a gene: 8. CDR1 is SGHTA, CDR2 FQGNSA, per germline. CDR3: CASSPAGVRSYNEQFF. For the CDR3, the DNA is TGTGCCAGCAGTCCAGCGGGAGTTAGATCCTACAATGAGCAGTTCTTC.

The rearrangement joins TRBV30 to TRBJ1-1, with a possible D match to TRBD1 (5 bases). Trimming took off 0 bases at V and 8 bases at J, with 13 bases between the two ends. Germline CDR1 reads GTSNPN; CDR2 reads SVGIG (reference sequence). CDR3 size: 13 residues. The CDR3 loop reads CAWSVTTGVEAFF. CDR3 bases: TGTGCCTGGAGTGTCACGACGGGGGTCGAAGCTTTCTTT. The full variable domain, completed using reference TRBV30 and TRBJ1-1, is SQTIHQWPATLVQPVGSPLSLECTVEGTSNPNLYWYRQAAGRGLQLLFYSVGIGQISSEVPQNLSASRPQDRQFILSSKKLLLSDSGFYLCAWSVTTGVEAFFGQGTRLTVV.

This chain uses TRBV10-3 with TRBJ1-2; 9 nucleotides agree with TRBD1. Germline lookup yields CDR1 ENHRY and CDR2 SYGVKD. V gave up 0 bases and J gave up 6 bases; unmatched junction bases: 11. The CDR3 runs to 17 residues. Written as DNA, the CDR3 is TGTGCCATCAGTGAGTCCAGCATCACGACAGGGGGGAATGGCTACACCTTC. Translation gives CAISESSITTGGNGYTF.

This chain uses TRBV3-1 (or the pseudogene TRBV3-2) with TRBJ2-3; D uncertain. Germline V gene lookup returns CDR1 LGHDT and CDR2 YNNKEL (reference sequence). V was cut by 1 base and J by 2 bases, with 19 bases left in between. The CDR3 contains 18 residues. CDR3: CASSQGELYPGPTDTQYF. In DNA, the CDR3 is TGTGCCAGCAGCCAAGGCGAACTCTACCCCGGACCCACAGATACGCAGTATTTT.

The rearrangement joins TRBV28 to TRBJ1-3; unclear D gene. This CDR3 has 14 residues. Germline CDR1 reads MDHEN; CDR2 reads SYDVKM. Trimming stripped 6 bases from V and 4 bases from J, with 13 bases between. The CDR3 nucleotides are TGTGCCAGCAGCCCCTCAGGCGGGGGAAACACCATATATTTT. This translates into CASSPSGGGNTIYF.

The CDR3 region has the DNA TGTGCCAGCAGCTCCCTATTCGGTTTGGTTAGCACAGATACGCAGTATTTT. Its protein product is CASSSLFGLVSTDTQYF. The chain recombines TRBV11-2 with TRBJ2-3; D call uncertain. V dropped 4 bases and J dropped 0 bases, with 17 bases sitting between them. There are 17 residues in the CDR3. The V gene's germline CDR1 is SGHAT and CDR2 FQNNGV.

The chain has TRBV5-4 and TRBJ2-1, with 10 bases lining up with TRBD1. The V and J ends lost 4 bases and 6 bases, in that order; junction bases with no gene match: 7. This CDR3 contains 15 residues. Germline CDR1 SGHNT, CDR2 YYREEE (reference sequence). CDR3 protein: CASSNGDRGGNEQFF. CDR3 nucleotide sequence: TGTGCCAGCAGCAACGGGGACAGGGGAGGCAATGAGCAGTTCTTC.

This chain uses TRBV5-4 with TRBJ1-6; 11 positions match TRBD1. The J segment lost 8 bases and the V segment lost 5 bases, leaving 6 bases of the junction unmatched. The length of the CDR3 is 15 residues. In germline, CDR1 is SGHNT, CDR2 YYREEE (reference sequence). The CDR3 spells CASSRDRGLDSPLHF. In DNA form, the CDR3 reads TGTGCCAGCAGTCGGGACAGGGGGTTGGATTCACCCCTCCACTTT.

The J gene is TRBJ1-3, the V gene TRBV7-9; D uncertain. The CDR3 totals 16 residues. Germline V gene lookup returns CDR1 SEHNR and CDR2 FQNEAQ (reference sequence). The V end lost 6 bases, the J end lost 0 bases, and 15 bases lay between the germline ends. Here the CDR3 reads CASRQITVISGNTIYF. Written as DNA, the CDR3 is TGTGCCAGCAGGCAGATTACAGTGATCTCTGGAAACACCATATATTTT.

This rearrangement joins TRBV5-4 to TRBJ2-3, with TRBD2 identical over 9 bases. With 0 bases clipped from V and 2 bases from J, the junction kept 7 bases outside the gene matches. The CDR3 totals 17 residues. CDR1 is SGHNT and CDR2 is YYREEE in the germline V gene (reference sequence). In nucleotides, the CDR3 is TGTGCCAGCAGCTTGGATCCTAGCGGGATCACCACAGATACGCAGTATTTT. This gives the protein CASSLDPSGITTDTQYF.

This sequence joins TRBV5-1 and TRBJ1-5, with 7 nucleotides matching TRBD1. From germline, CDR1 is SGHRS and CDR2 YFSETQ. This CDR3 has 14 amino acids. V gave up 4 bases and J gave up 2 bases; unmatched junction bases: 3. Written as DNA, the CDR3 is TGCGCCAGCAGCCCCGGGACAGGCAATCAGCCCCAGCATTTT. It encodes CASSPGTGNQPQHF.

The V call is TRBV3-1 (or the pseudogene TRBV3-2), the J call TRBJ2-7; D not certain. CDR1 and CDR2 (germline): LGHDT, YNNKEL (reference sequence). Deletions cut 1 base from V and 2 bases from J, with 9 bases between. The CDR3 is 14 residues long. CDR3 DNA sequence: TGTGCCAGCAGCCAAGGTAGCCCTCCCTACGAGCAGTACTTC. It yields the protein CASSQGSPPYEQYF.

The V call is TRBV18, the J call TRBJ2-6; D ambiguous. V lost 2 bases and J 0 bases, leaving 5 bases between the germline ends. CDR1 and CDR2 from the germline V gene are KGHSH and LQKENI. The CDR3 sequence is 15 residues long. CDR3 loop: CASSPGPSGANVLTF. The CDR3 nucleotides read TGTGCCAGCTCACCAGGCCCCTCTGGGGCCAACGTCCTGACTTTC.

The rearrangement uses TRBV19 and TRBJ1-5; no firm D call. CDR1 is LNHDA, CDR2 SQIVND, per germline (reference sequence). Trimming shortened V by 7 bases and J by 0 bases, and 10 bases separated the two germline ends. The CDR3 spans 14 residues. The CDR3 DNA is TGTGCCAGTAAGGCCAGCAATAGCAATCAGCCCCAGCATTTT. This sequence encodes CASKASNSNQPQHF.

The chain joins TRBV15 to TRBJ1-2; D unresolved. This CDR3 is built from 15 residues. The V gene lost 0 bases and the J gene lost 3 bases, with 11 bases spanning the gap. Per the germline V gene, CDR1 is LNHNV and CDR2 is YYDKDF (reference sequence). The CDR3 bases are TGTGCCACCAGCAGAGATTATCAGAGTCACTATGGCTACACCTTC. Protein sequence: CATSRDYQSHYGYTF.

The V gene is TRBV4-2, the J gene TRBJ1-5; D perhaps matches TRBD1 (5 bases). V lost 2 bases to trimming and J lost 8 bases, with 10 bases between them. The CDR3 spans 13 residues. CDR1 LGHNA and CDR2 YNFKEQ come from the germline V gene. The CDR3 is CASSQRLGEPQHF. CDR3 DNA: TGTGCCAGCAGCCAACGGTTGGGGGAGCCCCAGCATTTT.

This chain uses TRBV14 with TRBJ2-3; 8 nucleotides align to TRBD2. J gave up 2 bases and V 4 bases, and 5 bases lay outside the gene matches. The CDR3 covers 15 residues. Germline V gene sequence: CDR1 SGHDN, CDR2 FVKESK. For the CDR3, the DNA is TGTGCCAGCAGCCCCGGGGGGGCGCCCACAGATACGCAGTATTTT. It specifies CASSPGGAPTDTQYF.